Following are 7 T cell receptor beta chains from one sample sequenced in a study of human T cells and chemical hapten exposure. Time point of the sample: pre-sensitization, week 0. As for treatment: therapeutic diphenylcyclopropenone sensitization with weekly scalp DPC. From the RACE reads, TCRdb called clonotypes with MiXCR, one entry per CDR3 protein. The sample holds roughly 40,000 distinct CDR3 sequences, 9.5% to 15% seen once. The source material was whole blood, sampled in connection with sensitization to the hapten diphenylcyclopropenone (DPC). These receptors were obtained from a woman aged 25 to 45 with alopecia areata. Some clones in this sample may be carry-over from other donors' samples.

This clonotype was counted many times. V usage is TRBV7-2 and J usage is TRBJ1-5, with no clear D. This CDR3 region has 13 residues. V lost 1 base, J lost 3 bases, and 4 bases lay in between. CDR1 and CDR2 from the germline V gene are SGHTA and FQGNSA. The CDR3 loop reads CASSLDPNQPQHF. The CDR3 region has the DNA TGTGCCAGCAGCTTAGACCCCAATCAGCCCCAGCATTTT.

This clonotype was recorded a few times. The genes are TRBV2 and TRBJ2-4; D assignment may be TRBD1 or TRBD2 (5 bases each). V dropped 0 bases and J dropped 0 bases, with 18 bases sitting between them. CDR1 and CDR2 (germline): SNHLY, FYNNEI. This CDR3 contains 19 residues. The CDR3 loop is CASSEASVRGTLAKNIQYF. Here the CDR3 DNA reads TGTGCCAGCAGTGAAGCGTCTGTGCGTGGGACCCTAGCCAAAAACATTCAGTACTTC.

This clonotype has more than one count but fewer than ten. This sequence joins TRBV7-2 and TRBJ2-3; TRBD2 matches 9 bases. The CDR3 totals 18 residues. Germline V CDR1 and CDR2: SGHTA, FQGNSA. The trim removed 3 bases at V and 0 bases at J, leaving 10 bases unmatched. In DNA, the CDR3 is TGTGCCAGCAGCTTTAAGAGGATAGCGGGAGTAAGCACAGATACGCAGTATTTT. This sequence encodes CASSFKRIAGVSTDTQYF.

The chain has TRBV5-6 and TRBJ2-7, with 8 positions matching TRBD1. Looked up from germline, CDR1 is SGHDT and CDR2 is YYEEEE. V dropped 4 bases and J dropped 4; count of bases not matched to a gene: 7. The CDR3 spans 14 residues. The CDR3 region has the DNA TGTGCCAGCAGCCCCGGGACAGGAATGTACGAGCAGTACTTC. Its protein is CASSPGTGMYEQYF.

In its sample, this clonotype was seen many times. The chain has TRBV29-1 and TRBJ1-2; D unresolved. Trimming cost V 3 bases and J 4 bases, with 12 bases left between them. The CDR3 runs 13 residues. Looked up from germline, CDR1 is SQVTM and CDR2 is ANQGSEA. The CDR3 DNA reads as TGCAGCGTTGACACCGATCATTCCTATGGCTACACCTTC. Translating it yields CSVDTDHSYGYTF.

This clonotype was counted ten times or more. The chain has TRBV12-3 or TRBV12-4 and TRBJ1-5, with D unclear. Trimming shortened V by 5 bases and J by 0 bases, and 14 bases separated the two germline ends. The CDR3 runs 16 residues. The CDR3 loop is CASSRGGLGSNQPQHF. The CDR3 DNA reads as TGTGCCAGCAGTCGAGGCGGGTTAGGTAGCAATCAGCCCCAGCATTTT.

The sample holds many counts of this clonotype. The chain uses TRBV5-1 and TRBJ2-2; D is possibly TRBD1 (5 bases). V dropped 3 bases and J dropped 6 bases, with 9 bases sitting between them. The CDR3 has 13 amino acids. The germline CDR1 and CDR2 sequences are SGHRS and YFSETQ. CDR3 nucleotides: TGCGCCAGCAGCTCCCAGGGTCCCGGGGAGCTGTTTTTT. Translation gives CASSSQGPGELFF.